These T cell receptor beta chains were read from a single sample in a study of read filtering for tumor transcriptome and immune sequencing. TCRdb re-called the reads with MiXCR, one entry per CDR3 protein. The sample shows 130,000 or so distinct CDR3 sequences, less than 15% of them seen only once. Sequenced input: a population of CD138-negative cells sorted from bone marrow. Receptors originate from a donor at least 40 years old with multiple myeloma. Both conserved end residues are part of each CDR3. A D gene is named only where the DNA matches it firmly. Clone size, where shown, is once, few, many, or a class for clones that have expanded.

J gene: TRBJ1-2; D gene: -; V gene: TRBV20-1; clone size: many; CDR3 DNA: TGCAGTGCGTTTGGGGGTGACTATGGCTACACCTTC; CDR3 protein: CSAFGGDYGYTF
J gene: TRBJ2-3; D gene: -; V gene: TRBV3-1; clone size: many; CDR3 DNA: TGTGCCAGCAGCCAAGAGCTGTTATACACAGATACGCAGTATTTT; CDR3 protein: CASSQELLYTDTQYF
J gene: TRBJ2-6; D gene: -; V gene: TRBV25-1; clone size: few; CDR3 DNA: TGTGCCAGCAGTGAGTACAGGGATGGGGCCAACGTCCTGACTTTC; CDR3 protein: CASSEYRDGANVLTF
J gene: TRBJ2-7; D gene: TRBD2; V gene: TRBV20-1; clone size: many; CDR3 DNA: TGCAGTGCTAGACCCGGACTAGCGGGAGGCCGATGGGAGCAGTACTTC; CDR3 protein: CSARPGLAGGRWEQYF
J gene: TRBJ2-7; D gene: TRBD2; V gene: TRBV5-1; clone size: many; CDR3 DNA: TGCGCCAGCAGCGCGCTAGCGGGCAGCTCCTACGAGCAGTACTTC; CDR3 protein: CASSALAGSSYEQYF
J gene: TRBJ2-1; D gene: TRBD2; V gene: TRBV14; clone size: many; CDR3 DNA: TGTGCCAGCAGCCAACGACCGGGACTAGCGGGAAGAGGGCATATGCGAGAGCAGTTCTTC; CDR3 protein: CASSQRPGLAGRGHMREQFF
J gene: TRBJ2-1; D gene: TRBD2; V gene: TRBV7-9; clone size: many; CDR3 DNA: TGTGCCAGCAGCTTTCTAGCGGGAGGGACCTATGAGCAGTTCTTC; CDR3 protein: CASSFLAGGTYEQFF
J gene: TRBJ2-7; D gene: TRBD1; V gene: TRBV5-1; clone size: many; CDR3 DNA: TGCGCCAGCAGCTTGTCGCCGGGACAGGGGATTTACGAGCAGTACTTC; CDR3 protein: CASSLSPGQGIYEQYF
J gene: TRBJ2-5; D gene: TRBD2; V gene: TRBV5-1; clone size: many; CDR3 DNA: TGCGCCAGCAGCTTCCATCGCGGGAGAACGGAGACCCAGTACTTC; CDR3 protein: CASSFHRGRTETQYF
J gene: TRBJ2-2; D gene: -; V gene: TRBV5-1; clone size: many; CDR3 DNA: TGCGCCAGCAGCTTGACCAGGGGGGAGAACACCGGGGAGCTGTTTTTT; CDR3 protein: CASSLTRGENTGELFF
J gene: TRBJ2-3; D gene: -; V gene: TRBV28; clone size: few; CDR3 DNA: TGTGCCAGCAGTTTTCTGGTGTCGAATACGCAGTATTTT; CDR3 protein: CASSFLVSNTQYF
J gene: TRBJ2-7; D gene: TRBD2; V gene: TRBV3-1; clone size: many; CDR3 DNA: TGTGCCAGCAGCTCGGGACTAGGGCCCTACGAGCAGTACTTC; CDR3 protein: CASSSGLGPYEQYF
J gene: TRBJ1-4; D gene: -; V gene: TRBV7-2; clone size: many; CDR3 DNA: TGTGCCAGCAGCTTACGGGGGGCTAATGAAAAACTGTTTTTT; CDR3 protein: CASSLRGANEKLFF
J gene: TRBJ2-1; D gene: -; V gene: TRBV5-1; clone size: few; CDR3 DNA: TGCGCCAGCAGCTTGGCATTTAGTGAGCAGTTCTTC; CDR3 protein: CASSLAFSEQFF
J gene: TRBJ1-5; D gene: -; V gene: TRBV6-2/TRBV6-3; clone size: many; CDR3 DNA: TGTGCCAGCAGCTCCCCCGAGTTGGTGTCGGGTCAGCCCCAGCATTTT; CDR3 protein: CASSSPELVSGQPQHF
J gene: TRBJ2-1; D gene: TRBD2; V gene: TRBV19; clone size: few; CDR3 DNA: TGTGCCAGTACCCCCTATAGCGGGAATCTCTACAATGAGCAGTTCTTC; CDR3 protein: CASTPYSGNLYNEQFF
J gene: TRBJ2-1; D gene: TRBD2; V gene: TRBV19; clone size: few; CDR3 DNA: TGTGCCAGTAGTATGGGGCTAGCGGGAGGCAATGAGCAGTTCTTC; CDR3 protein: CASSMGLAGGNEQFF
J gene: TRBJ1-5; D gene: -; V gene: TRBV12-5; clone size: many; CDR3 DNA: TGTGCTAGTGGTTTGATGGGAGGTCAGCCCCAGCATTTT; CDR3 protein: CASGLMGGQPQHF
J gene: TRBJ2-7; D gene: -; V gene: TRBV11-2; clone size: many; CDR3 DNA: TGTGCCAGCACCGAGGACAATTTTTCCTACGAGCAGTACTTC; CDR3 protein: CASTEDNFSYEQYF
J gene: TRBJ2-7; D gene: -; V gene: TRBV29-1; clone size: few; CDR3 DNA: TGCAGCGTTGAAGATGCGCGGGGAAGCTCCTACGAGCAGTACTTC; CDR3 protein: CSVEDARGSSYEQYF
J gene: TRBJ2-1; D gene: TRBD2; V gene: TRBV5-6; clone size: -; CDR3 DNA: TGTGCCAGCAGCTCCCAGAAAGAGCGGGAGCCCGAGCGCGGGTTCTTC; CDR3 protein: CASSSQKEREPERGFF
J gene: TRBJ1-3; D gene: TRBD1; V gene: TRBV9; clone size: -; CDR3 DNA: TGTGCCAGCAGCCCTGGGACAGGGGCTGGAAACACCATATATTTT; CDR3 protein: CASSPGTGAGNTIYF
J gene: TRBJ1-2; D gene: -; V gene: TRBV20-1; clone size: many; CDR3 DNA: TGCAGTGCTGAGGACAGTACTAACTATGGCTACACCTTC; CDR3 protein: CSAEDSTNYGYTF
J gene: TRBJ2-6; D gene: -; V gene: TRBV5-1; clone size: many; CDR3 DNA: TGCGCCAGCAGCCCCTCAAACTCTGGGGCCAACGTCCTGACTTTC; CDR3 protein: CASSPSNSGANVLTF
J gene: TRBJ2-1; D gene: -; V gene: TRBV7-9; clone size: many; CDR3 DNA: TGTGCCAGCAGCCCAAGCTTAAAGCCAGAGCAGTTCTTC; CDR3 protein: CASSPSLKPEQFF
J gene: TRBJ2-5; D gene: -; V gene: TRBV7-2; clone size: many; CDR3 DNA: TGTGCCAGCAGCCCTGGGGGTTCCACTGGGACCCAGTACTTC; CDR3 protein: CASSPGGSTGTQYF
J gene: TRBJ2-7; D gene: TRBD1; V gene: TRBV20-1; clone size: many; CDR3 DNA: TGCAGTGCTAGGGGTTGGGCAGGGGGCTACGAGCAGTACTTC; CDR3 protein: CSARGWAGGYEQYF
J gene: TRBJ2-3; D gene: TRBD2; V gene: TRBV6-5; clone size: many; CDR3 DNA: TGTGCCAGCAGTTACGTACTAGCGCGAAGAGATACGCAGTATTTT; CDR3 protein: CASSYVLARRDTQYF
J gene: TRBJ2-7; D gene: -; V gene: TRBV12-3/TRBV12-4; clone size: many; CDR3 DNA: TGTGCCAGCAGTCCCAATCCGGCCAACGAGCAGTACTTC; CDR3 protein: CASSPNPANEQYF
J gene: TRBJ2-1; D gene: -; V gene: TRBV6-1; clone size: many; CDR3 DNA: TGTGCCAGCAGTGCATCCTACAGGGTGGTGTACAATGAGCAGTTCTTC; CDR3 protein: CASSASYRVVYNEQFF
J gene: TRBJ2-1; D gene: -; V gene: TRBV19; clone size: many; CDR3 DNA: TGTGCCTCTAGGGCAGGGAGCTCCTACAATGAGCAGTTCTTC; CDR3 protein: CASRAGSSYNEQFF
J gene: TRBJ2-3; D gene: TRBD1; V gene: TRBV5-1; clone size: many; CDR3 DNA: TGCGCCAGCAGCTTACAGGGGGAGAGTACAGATACGCAGTATTTT; CDR3 protein: CASSLQGESTDTQYF
J gene: TRBJ2-1; D gene: TRBD2; V gene: TRBV18; clone size: -; CDR3 DNA: TGTGCCAGCTCACCTAGCGGGTCCGCCTACAATGAGCAGTTCTTC; CDR3 protein: CASSPSGSAYNEQFF
J gene: TRBJ2-7; D gene: -; V gene: TRBV20-1; clone size: -; CDR3 DNA: TGCAGTGCTAGAGACCTCGGGCAGGGCAGCTACGAGCAGTACTTC; CDR3 protein: CSARDLGQGSYEQYF
J gene: TRBJ1-4; D gene: -; V gene: TRBV7-9; clone size: many; CDR3 DNA: TGTGCCAGCAGCTTAGATTCCCAGAAAAAACTGTTTTTT; CDR3 protein: CASSLDSQKKLFF